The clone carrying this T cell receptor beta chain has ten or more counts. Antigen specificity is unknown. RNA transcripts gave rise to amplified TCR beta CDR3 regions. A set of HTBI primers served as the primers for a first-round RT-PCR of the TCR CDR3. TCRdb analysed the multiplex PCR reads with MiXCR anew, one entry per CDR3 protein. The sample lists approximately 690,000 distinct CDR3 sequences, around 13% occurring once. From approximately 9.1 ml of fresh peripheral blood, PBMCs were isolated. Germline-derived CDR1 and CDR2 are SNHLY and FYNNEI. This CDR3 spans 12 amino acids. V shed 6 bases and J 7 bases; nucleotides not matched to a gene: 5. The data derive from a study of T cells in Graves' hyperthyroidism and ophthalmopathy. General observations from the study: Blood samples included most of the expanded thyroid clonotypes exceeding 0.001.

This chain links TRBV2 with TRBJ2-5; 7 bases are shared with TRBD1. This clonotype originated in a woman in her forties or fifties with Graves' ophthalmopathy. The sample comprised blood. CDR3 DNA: TGTGCCAGCAGAGAGCAGGGGGTGACCCAGTACTTC. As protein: CASREQGVTQYF.